Only one count was recorded for the clone carrying this TCR beta chain. The data derive from a study of blood T cell repertoires in COVID-19. On the study more broadly: T cells, B-cell-depleted T cells, or PBMCs supplied cDNA or gDNA.

Libraries were prepared by immunoSEQ multiplex PCR; TCRdb keeps only in-frame clonotypes and omits some of them. The sample holds some 200,000 clones, about 93% seen once. CDR1 SNHLY and CDR2 FYNNEI come from the germline V gene. Trimming cost V 3 bases and J 3 bases; bases outside gene matches: 5. The CDR3 spans 15 residues. The sample taken for sequencing was peripheral blood. The TCR comes from a man aged 25-40 years with COVID-19, enrolled during active disease. V is TRBV2 and J is TRBJ2-5; 9 bases agree with TRBD2. This chain's CDR3 is CASSDALAGKETQYF. DNA for the CDR3: TGTGCCAGCAGTGACGCCCTAGCGGGGAAAGAGACCCAGTACTTC.